Listed below are T cell receptor beta chains from one sample, sequenced in a study of blood T cells in healthy people across ages. TCRdb used MiXCR to reprocess the 5' RACE reads, holding one entry per CDR3 protein. The sample yields around 990,000 distinct CDR3 sequences, approximately 25% seen once. These records were also assigned to another study, of T cells of mothers and their children.

The sample consisted of blood. The receptors shown here come from a girl aged 2-9 years in good health. The conserved cysteine and the conserved F or W are not part of the CDR3 here. Each record gives: J gene, D gene, V gene, clone size, CDR3 protein. The D gene is left open where the match is weak. Rows give clone size only sometimes, using once, few, many, or a class for an expanded clone.

J: TRBJ2-7; D: -; V: TRBV28; size: few; CDR3: ASSFGQVREQY
J: TRBJ2-5; D: TRBD1; V: TRBV3-1; size: -; CDR3: ASSGDRGYQEAQY
J: TRBJ2-3; D: -; V: TRBV6-5; size: -; CDR3: ASVHGDTQY
J: TRBJ1-1; D: -; V: TRBV7-9; size: -; CDR3: ASSAVAEAF
J: TRBJ1-6; D: -; V: TRBV11-2; size: many; CDR3: ASSFGHNSPLH
J: TRBJ2-1; D: TRBD2; V: TRBV5-1; size: once; CDR3: ASNTWTSDNNEQF
J: -; D: -; V: TRBV20-1; size: -; CDR3: SAIGGSRLYEQY
J: TRBJ1-2; D: -; V: TRBV25-1; size: -; CDR3: ASSDLDSFNWDGYT
J: TRBJ1-3; D: -; V: TRBV10-1; size: few; CDR3: ASIPGQTGNTIY
J: TRBJ1-6; D: -; V: TRBV2; size: -; CDR3: ASSADRSPLH
J: TRBJ2-3; D: -; V: TRBV12-3/TRBV12-4; size: -; CDR3: ASSYGATDTQY
J: TRBJ2-5; D: -; V: TRBV6-2/TRBV6-3; size: -; CDR3: ASSPVSGETQY
J: TRBJ2-1; D: TRBD2; V: TRBV6-2/TRBV6-3; size: -; CDR3: ASSLDTSGRSYNEQF
J: TRBJ2-5; D: -; V: TRBV15; size: -; CDR3: ATSPPSGQETQY
J: -; D: TRBD2; V: TRBV7-9; size: -; CDR3: ASSQGLAGASEQF
J: TRBJ1-1; D: TRBD1; V: TRBV14; size: few; CDR3: ASSLTGGKGTEAF
J: TRBJ2-3; D: -; V: TRBV6-5; size: few; CDR3: ASSNRSLADTQY
J: TRBJ2-1; D: TRBD1; V: TRBV29-1; size: few; CDR3: SVEAVLGQGAINEQF
J: TRBJ2-1; D: TRBD2; V: TRBV28; size: few; CDR3: ASSNPSGSLDEQF
J: TRBJ2-5; D: TRBD2; V: TRBV5-1; size: few; CDR3: ASSHAGGPEETQY
J: TRBJ2-5; D: -; V: TRBV15; size: -; CDR3: ATSSLNRALI
J: TRBJ1-2; D: TRBD1; V: TRBV28; size: many; CDR3: ASRGTGAFNYGYT
J: TRBJ2-5; D: TRBD2; V: TRBV27; size: -; CDR3: ASSSSGGDGETQY
J: TRBJ1-1; D: -; V: TRBV27; size: -; CDR3: ASSQGVRNTEAF
J: TRBJ2-4; D: TRBD1; V: TRBV7-3; size: few; CDR3: ASSEGADIQY
J: TRBJ1-1; D: -; V: TRBV11-2; size: few; CDR3: ASSWSLSRGNTEAF
J: -; D: TRBD2; V: TRBV7-9; size: -; CDR3: ASSPTSGLVPNEQF
J: TRBJ2-5; D: -; V: TRBV12-3/TRBV12-4; size: few; CDR3: ASSTENQETQY
J: TRBJ1-5; D: TRBD1; V: TRBV20-1; size: -; CDR3: SAGLMLQGARQPQH
J: TRBJ2-2; D: -; V: TRBV28; size: -; CDR3: ASSLSVWDGYTGELF
J: TRBJ2-5; D: -; V: TRBV6-4; size: many; CDR3: ASSPDPQETQY
J: TRBJ2-1; D: -; V: TRBV7-8; size: few; CDR3: ASSFATPYNEQF
J: TRBJ2-7; D: -; V: TRBV7-6; size: -; CDR3: ASSSRLEDEQY
J: TRBJ2-2; D: -; V: TRBV3-1; size: -; CDR3: ASSQVSGKDTGELF
J: TRBJ2-1; D: -; V: TRBV29-1; size: -; CDR3: SVEELGAPQF
J: TRBJ1-5; D: -; V: TRBV7-2; size: few; CDR3: ASSLDGGLYQPQH
J: -; D: -; V: TRBV24-1; size: -; CDR3: ATSDLMAANYEQY
J: TRBJ1-1; D: -; V: TRBV2; size: -; CDR3: ASSERERTEAF
J: -; D: -; V: TRBV4-3; size: many; CDR3: ASSQDQGWEQF
J: TRBJ2-5; D: -; V: TRBV7-2; size: few; CDR3: ASSLAPAGHSYKTQY
J: TRBJ2-3; D: -; V: TRBV5-1; size: -; CDR3: ASSLEGLFTDTQY
J: TRBJ1-4; D: -; V: TRBV12-3/TRBV12-4; size: -; CDR3: ASSLGNRAFGGASNEKLF
J: TRBJ1-2; D: -; V: TRBV29-1; size: few; CDR3: SVQTYYGYT
J: TRBJ1-2; D: -; V: TRBV20-1; size: -; CDR3: SARVMGGDYDYGYT
J: TRBJ2-7; D: TRBD1; V: TRBV20-1; size: -; CDR3: SAETGGLYEQY
J: TRBJ1-3; D: TRBD1; V: TRBV12-3/TRBV12-4; size: few; CDR3: ASTSPGQGRSGNTIY
J: TRBJ1-4; D: -; V: TRBV12-3/TRBV12-4; size: -; CDR3: ASSLYRDGEKLF
J: TRBJ2-1; D: -; V: TRBV12-3/TRBV12-4; size: -; CDR3: ASSLEGTVPV
J: TRBJ2-2; D: -; V: TRBV6-1; size: -; CDR3: ASSERNGPGF
J: TRBJ2-7; D: -; V: TRBV7-9; size: few; CDR3: ASSSPKEQY
J: TRBJ2-7; D: -; V: TRBV7-2; size: -; CDR3: ASSFRDGEYEQY
J: TRBJ2-7; D: TRBD1; V: TRBV5-4; size: -; CDR3: ASSLADRGYDEQY
J: TRBJ2-1; D: TRBD2; V: TRBV5-1; size: many; CDR3: ASSFTGTTTEQF
J: TRBJ2-5; D: -; V: TRBV12-3/TRBV12-4; size: few; CDR3: ASSLFGQIFQETQY